Listed here are 23 T cell receptor beta chains from one sample, sequenced in a study of spatial heterogeneity in lung cancer. MiXCR, run by TCRdb on the 5' RACE reads, gives a single entry per CDR3 protein. The data hold around 89,000 distinct CDR3 sequences, with approximately 12% observed a single time. Time point here: sample taken at primary tumor resection. Extraction of whole RNA from tumor, nontumor lung or frozen PBMC preceded unsorted sequencing. Specimen: PBMCs, collected at surgery. All receptors derive from a male donor with early-stage non-small cell lung cancer.

This clonotype showed up many times. This chain uses TRBV24-1 with TRBJ2-3; no firm D call. V lost 4 bases, J lost 5 bases, and 12 bases lay in between. Germline lookup yields CDR1 KGHDR and CDR2 SFDVKD. The CDR3 is 14 amino acids. Written as DNA, the CDR3 is TGTGCCACCAGTGAGTCCCCGGCTTTAGATACGCAGTATTTT. This sequence encodes CATSESPALDTQYF.

This clonotype showed up just a few times. The J gene is TRBJ1-1, the V gene TRBV5-1; tentative D call: TRBD1 (6 bases). Germline-derived CDR1 and CDR2 are SGHRS and YFSETQ. The length of the CDR3 is 14 residues. Trimming removed 0 bases from V and 1 base from J, with 7 bases in between. CDR3 nucleotide sequence: TGCGCCAGCAGCTTGGAGGGACAGAACACTGAAGCTTTCTTT. Its translation: CASSLEGQNTEAFF.

The rearrangement links TRBV7-2 to TRBJ1-5, with 8 bases fitting TRBD1. The CDR3 has 16 amino acids. Trimming removed 0 bases from V and 6 bases from J; junction bases left unmatched: 7. Germline values: CDR1 SGHTA, CDR2 FQGNSA. The CDR3 bases are TGTGCCAGCAGCTTAGCTCCAGGGGGCGCGGGTCAGCCCCAGCATTTT. This gives the protein CASSLAPGGAGQPQHF.

This chain uses TRBV13 with TRBJ2-7; 8 bases fit TRBD1. Germline loops: CDR1 PRHDT, CDR2 FYEKMQ (reference sequence). The trim removed 10 bases at V and 3 bases at J, leaving 8 bases unmatched. The CDR3 is 13 amino acids. The CDR3 loop is CATTQGANYEQYF. The CDR3 coding sequence is TGTGCCACAACTCAGGGGGCCAACTACGAGCAGTACTTC.

The chain carries TRBV6-2 or TRBV6-3 and TRBJ2-3; TRBD2 agrees at 8 bases. Unmatched junction bases numbered 4, after V lost 6 bases and J lost 2 bases. This CDR3 is built from 14 residues. Germline CDR1 is MNHEY and CDR2 is SVGEGT. CDR3 sequence: CASSSTSVTDTQYF. CDR3 nucleotides: TGTGCCAGCAGCTCGACTAGCGTCACAGATACGCAGTATTTT.

This sequence joins TRBV7-2 and TRBJ2-5, with no clear D. The CDR3 covers 16 residues. Germline V gene data show CDR1 as SGHTA and CDR2 as FQGNSA. V was pared by 2 bases and J by 3 bases, with 16 bases between. CDR3 in DNA: TGTGCCAGCAGCTTAACCTTTCTACGCAGAGAAGAGACCCAGTACTTC. Translated: CASSLTFLRREETQYF.

The gene calls are TRBV28 and TRBJ2-3; D may be TRBD1 (6 bases). The CDR3 contains 15 residues. Trimming took off 5 bases at V and 2 bases at J, with 14 bases between the two ends. The germline CDR1 and CDR2 sequences are MDHEN and SYDVKM. The CDR3 DNA sequence: TGTGCCAGCAGTACAAACAGGGCCTCCACAGATACGCAGTATTTT. Translated: CASSTNRASTDTQYF.

The CDR3 DNA reads TGCGCCAGCAGCTTTGGACAGGGGGCTGAAGCTTTCTTT. It encodes CASSFGQGAEAFF. The gene calls are TRBV5-1 and TRBJ1-1, with 10 nucleotides matching TRBD1. Germline V CDR1 and CDR2: SGHRS, YFSETQ. V lost 2 bases to trimming and J lost 6 bases; unmatched junction nucleotides: 1. The CDR3 covers 13 residues.

There are a few counts of this clonotype. The J gene is TRBJ1-2, the V gene TRBV6-4; TRBD1 might be the D (6 bases). Germline V CDR1 and CDR2: MRHNA, SNTAGT. Trimming pared 6 bases from V and 1 base from J, leaving 9 bases between. The CDR3 runs 13 residues. Written as DNA, the CDR3 is TGTGCCAGCAGGATGGACAGTAACTATGGCTACACCTTC. Encoded protein: CASRMDSNYGYTF.

Many counts were recorded for this clonotype. This chain joins TRBV28 and TRBJ1-1; D might be TRBD1 (5 bases). Germline CDR1 is MDHEN and CDR2 is SYDVKM. V lost 3 bases to trimming and J lost 6 bases, with 8 bases between them. The CDR3 sequence is 12 residues long. The CDR3 protein is CASSFPGPEAFF. Written as DNA, the CDR3 is TGTGCCAGCAGTTTTCCAGGGCCTGAAGCTTTCTTT.

The rearrangement joins TRBV6-2 or TRBV6-3 to TRBJ2-4, with 10 positions matching TRBD2. Germline CDR1 and CDR2: MNHEY and SVGEGT. The CDR3 runs to 15 residues. V shed 6 bases and J 4 bases; nucleotides not matched to a gene: 6. CDR3 residues: CASRYRTSGKNIQYF. The DNA for the CDR3 is TGTGCCAGCAGATATAGGACTAGCGGTAAAAACATTCAGTACTTC.

CDR3: CASSLVSTGELFF. The DNA of the CDR3 is TGTGCCAGCAGCTTAGTCTCCACCGGGGAGCTGTTTTTT. The chain links TRBV7-9 to TRBJ2-2; D gene uncertain. This CDR3 comprises 13 residues. CDR1 and CDR2 (germline): SEHNR, FQNEAQ (reference sequence). V was pared by 1 base and J by 4 bases, with 4 bases between. Filled out from reference TRBV7-9 and TRBJ2-2, the complete variable domain reads DTGVSQNPRHKITKRGQNVTFRCDPISEHNRLYWYRQTLGQGPEFLTYFQNEAQLEKSRLLSDRFSAERPKGSFSTLEIQRTEQGDSAMYLCASSLVSTGELFFGEGSRLTVL.

The chain recombines TRBV23-1 with TRBJ1-1, with D possibly being TRBD1 (5 bases). TRBV23-1 is sorted into the ORF group, with uncertain function. This CDR3 is 16 amino acids long. Trimming cost V 0 bases and J 7 bases, with 18 bases left between them. CDR3 in amino acids: CASSQSQSRGRLEAFF. The CDR3 nucleotides are TGCGCCAGCAGTCAATCTCAGTCTAGGGGACGGCTTGAAGCTTTCTTT.

This clonotype was seen ten or more times. J is TRBJ1-2 and V is TRBV28; no reliable D call. V shed 5 bases and J shed 7 bases, with 8 bases lying between them. The CDR3 totals 11 residues. Germline V gene data show CDR1 as MDHEN and CDR2 as SYDVKM. The CDR3 nucleotides are TGTGCCAGCAGTAATTCCTTTGGCTACACCTTC. This translates into CASSNSFGYTF.

This chain links TRBV24-1 with TRBJ2-4; D not resolved. V lost 2 bases, J lost 9 bases, and 10 bases lay in between. This CDR3 contains 13 residues. In germline, CDR1 is KGHDR, CDR2 SFDVKD. Written as DNA, the CDR3 is TGTGCCACCAGTGATTCCGCCTCGGGCATTCAGTACTTC. The encoded protein is CATSDSASGIQYF.

In this sample, this clonotype turned up many times. The chain carries TRBV7-2 and TRBJ2-4; 11 nucleotides align to TRBD2. The CDR3 contains 13 residues. The V segment lost 4 bases and the J segment 11 bases; nucleotides outside the gene matches: 4. Germline V gene lookup returns CDR1 SGHTA and CDR2 FQGNSA. CDR3: CASSSRLAGLQYF. For the CDR3, the DNA is TGTGCCAGCAGCTCCCGACTAGCGGGACTTCAGTACTTC.

This clonotype was observed many times. The chain joins TRBV28 to TRBJ2-7; 10 nucleotides agree with TRBD2. Germline trimming cut 7 bases from V and 5 bases from J; bases unmatched to any gene: 5. Germline V lookup: CDR1 MDHEN, CDR2 SYDVKM. The CDR3 runs 13 residues. CDR3 bases: TGTGCCAGCATTGTCAGCGGGAGGGACGAGCAGTACTTC. This encodes CASIVSGRDEQYF. Full variable domain (missing parts from reference TRBV28 and TRBJ2-7): DVKVTQSSRYLVKRTGEKVFLECVQDMDHENMFWYRQDPGLGLRLIYFSYDVKMKEKGDIPEGYSVSREKKERFSLILESASTNQTSMYLCASIVSGRDEQYFGPGTRLTVT.

This clonotype has a handful of counts. V and J are TRBV28 and TRBJ1-4; 7 bases are shared with TRBD1. The germline gives CDR1 MDHEN, CDR2 SYDVKM. The CDR3 extends over 14 amino acids. The junction had 4 bases not matched to a gene; V was cut back by 5 bases and J by 4 bases. The CDR3 nucleotides are TGTGCCAGCAGTGCCCCAGGGGGTAATGAAAAACTGTTTTTT. This translates into CASSAPGGNEKLFF.

This clonotype occurred many times. This chain joins TRBV7-2 and TRBJ2-1, with 14 bases matching TRBD2. The CDR3 consists of 17 residues. J lost 8 bases, V lost 6 bases, and 12 bases had no gene match. The germline V gene has CDR1 SGHTA and CDR2 FQGNSA. The CDR3 DNA reads as TGTGCCAGCAGTTCCCGCGTGACTAGCGGGAGGGGATATGAGCAGTTCTTC. It yields the protein CASSSRVTSGRGYEQFF. Full variable domain (remainder filled in from reference TRBV7-2 and TRBJ2-1): GAGVSQSPSNKVTEKGKDVELRCDPISGHTALYWYRQSLGQGLEFLIYFQGNSAPDKSGLPSDRFSAERTGGSVSTLTIQRTQQEDSAVYLCASSSRVTSGRGYEQFFGPGTRLTVL.

The rearrangement links TRBV7-9 to TRBJ2-7; D could derive from TRBD1 or TRBD2 (7 bases each). Germline assignment: CDR1 SEHNR and CDR2 FQNEAQ (reference sequence). V gave up 5 bases and J gave up 6 bases, with 17 bases separating them. CDR3 size: 14 residues. The CDR3 DNA reads as TGTGCCAGCAGCCTCCCCACAGGGGAGGGCGAGCAGTACTTC. Its protein product is CASSLPTGEGEQYF.

This chain uses TRBV11-2 with TRBJ2-1, with 8 nucleotides matching TRBD2. V trimming: 11 bases; J trimming: 3 bases; junction bases outside the gene matches: 9. This CDR3 has 14 amino acids. Germline assignment: CDR1 SGHAT and CDR2 FQNNGV. CDR3 amino acids: CAAAPGGIYNEQFF. The CDR3 DNA is TGTGCCGCAGCTCCGGGGGGGATCTACAATGAGCAGTTCTTC.

V usage is TRBV7-3 and J usage is TRBJ2-2; no reliable D call. The CDR3 consists of 14 residues. Trimming cost V 2 bases and J 5 bases, with 9 bases left between them. Germline loops: CDR1 SGHTA, CDR2 FQGTGA. CDR3 nucleotide sequence: TGTGCCAGCAGCTTAGTCTATTCTACCGGGGAGCTGTTTTTT. Translating gives CASSLVYSTGELFF.

The chain has TRBV29-1 and TRBJ2-1, with D perhaps TRBD2 (5 bases). This CDR3 contains 10 residues. The V gene lost 6 bases and the J gene lost 10 bases, with 10 bases spanning the gap. CDR1 is SQVTM and CDR2 is ANQGSEA in the germline V gene. CDR3 loop: CSVEEAEQFF. The CDR3, as DNA: TGCAGCGTGGAGGAGGCGGAGCAGTTCTTC.